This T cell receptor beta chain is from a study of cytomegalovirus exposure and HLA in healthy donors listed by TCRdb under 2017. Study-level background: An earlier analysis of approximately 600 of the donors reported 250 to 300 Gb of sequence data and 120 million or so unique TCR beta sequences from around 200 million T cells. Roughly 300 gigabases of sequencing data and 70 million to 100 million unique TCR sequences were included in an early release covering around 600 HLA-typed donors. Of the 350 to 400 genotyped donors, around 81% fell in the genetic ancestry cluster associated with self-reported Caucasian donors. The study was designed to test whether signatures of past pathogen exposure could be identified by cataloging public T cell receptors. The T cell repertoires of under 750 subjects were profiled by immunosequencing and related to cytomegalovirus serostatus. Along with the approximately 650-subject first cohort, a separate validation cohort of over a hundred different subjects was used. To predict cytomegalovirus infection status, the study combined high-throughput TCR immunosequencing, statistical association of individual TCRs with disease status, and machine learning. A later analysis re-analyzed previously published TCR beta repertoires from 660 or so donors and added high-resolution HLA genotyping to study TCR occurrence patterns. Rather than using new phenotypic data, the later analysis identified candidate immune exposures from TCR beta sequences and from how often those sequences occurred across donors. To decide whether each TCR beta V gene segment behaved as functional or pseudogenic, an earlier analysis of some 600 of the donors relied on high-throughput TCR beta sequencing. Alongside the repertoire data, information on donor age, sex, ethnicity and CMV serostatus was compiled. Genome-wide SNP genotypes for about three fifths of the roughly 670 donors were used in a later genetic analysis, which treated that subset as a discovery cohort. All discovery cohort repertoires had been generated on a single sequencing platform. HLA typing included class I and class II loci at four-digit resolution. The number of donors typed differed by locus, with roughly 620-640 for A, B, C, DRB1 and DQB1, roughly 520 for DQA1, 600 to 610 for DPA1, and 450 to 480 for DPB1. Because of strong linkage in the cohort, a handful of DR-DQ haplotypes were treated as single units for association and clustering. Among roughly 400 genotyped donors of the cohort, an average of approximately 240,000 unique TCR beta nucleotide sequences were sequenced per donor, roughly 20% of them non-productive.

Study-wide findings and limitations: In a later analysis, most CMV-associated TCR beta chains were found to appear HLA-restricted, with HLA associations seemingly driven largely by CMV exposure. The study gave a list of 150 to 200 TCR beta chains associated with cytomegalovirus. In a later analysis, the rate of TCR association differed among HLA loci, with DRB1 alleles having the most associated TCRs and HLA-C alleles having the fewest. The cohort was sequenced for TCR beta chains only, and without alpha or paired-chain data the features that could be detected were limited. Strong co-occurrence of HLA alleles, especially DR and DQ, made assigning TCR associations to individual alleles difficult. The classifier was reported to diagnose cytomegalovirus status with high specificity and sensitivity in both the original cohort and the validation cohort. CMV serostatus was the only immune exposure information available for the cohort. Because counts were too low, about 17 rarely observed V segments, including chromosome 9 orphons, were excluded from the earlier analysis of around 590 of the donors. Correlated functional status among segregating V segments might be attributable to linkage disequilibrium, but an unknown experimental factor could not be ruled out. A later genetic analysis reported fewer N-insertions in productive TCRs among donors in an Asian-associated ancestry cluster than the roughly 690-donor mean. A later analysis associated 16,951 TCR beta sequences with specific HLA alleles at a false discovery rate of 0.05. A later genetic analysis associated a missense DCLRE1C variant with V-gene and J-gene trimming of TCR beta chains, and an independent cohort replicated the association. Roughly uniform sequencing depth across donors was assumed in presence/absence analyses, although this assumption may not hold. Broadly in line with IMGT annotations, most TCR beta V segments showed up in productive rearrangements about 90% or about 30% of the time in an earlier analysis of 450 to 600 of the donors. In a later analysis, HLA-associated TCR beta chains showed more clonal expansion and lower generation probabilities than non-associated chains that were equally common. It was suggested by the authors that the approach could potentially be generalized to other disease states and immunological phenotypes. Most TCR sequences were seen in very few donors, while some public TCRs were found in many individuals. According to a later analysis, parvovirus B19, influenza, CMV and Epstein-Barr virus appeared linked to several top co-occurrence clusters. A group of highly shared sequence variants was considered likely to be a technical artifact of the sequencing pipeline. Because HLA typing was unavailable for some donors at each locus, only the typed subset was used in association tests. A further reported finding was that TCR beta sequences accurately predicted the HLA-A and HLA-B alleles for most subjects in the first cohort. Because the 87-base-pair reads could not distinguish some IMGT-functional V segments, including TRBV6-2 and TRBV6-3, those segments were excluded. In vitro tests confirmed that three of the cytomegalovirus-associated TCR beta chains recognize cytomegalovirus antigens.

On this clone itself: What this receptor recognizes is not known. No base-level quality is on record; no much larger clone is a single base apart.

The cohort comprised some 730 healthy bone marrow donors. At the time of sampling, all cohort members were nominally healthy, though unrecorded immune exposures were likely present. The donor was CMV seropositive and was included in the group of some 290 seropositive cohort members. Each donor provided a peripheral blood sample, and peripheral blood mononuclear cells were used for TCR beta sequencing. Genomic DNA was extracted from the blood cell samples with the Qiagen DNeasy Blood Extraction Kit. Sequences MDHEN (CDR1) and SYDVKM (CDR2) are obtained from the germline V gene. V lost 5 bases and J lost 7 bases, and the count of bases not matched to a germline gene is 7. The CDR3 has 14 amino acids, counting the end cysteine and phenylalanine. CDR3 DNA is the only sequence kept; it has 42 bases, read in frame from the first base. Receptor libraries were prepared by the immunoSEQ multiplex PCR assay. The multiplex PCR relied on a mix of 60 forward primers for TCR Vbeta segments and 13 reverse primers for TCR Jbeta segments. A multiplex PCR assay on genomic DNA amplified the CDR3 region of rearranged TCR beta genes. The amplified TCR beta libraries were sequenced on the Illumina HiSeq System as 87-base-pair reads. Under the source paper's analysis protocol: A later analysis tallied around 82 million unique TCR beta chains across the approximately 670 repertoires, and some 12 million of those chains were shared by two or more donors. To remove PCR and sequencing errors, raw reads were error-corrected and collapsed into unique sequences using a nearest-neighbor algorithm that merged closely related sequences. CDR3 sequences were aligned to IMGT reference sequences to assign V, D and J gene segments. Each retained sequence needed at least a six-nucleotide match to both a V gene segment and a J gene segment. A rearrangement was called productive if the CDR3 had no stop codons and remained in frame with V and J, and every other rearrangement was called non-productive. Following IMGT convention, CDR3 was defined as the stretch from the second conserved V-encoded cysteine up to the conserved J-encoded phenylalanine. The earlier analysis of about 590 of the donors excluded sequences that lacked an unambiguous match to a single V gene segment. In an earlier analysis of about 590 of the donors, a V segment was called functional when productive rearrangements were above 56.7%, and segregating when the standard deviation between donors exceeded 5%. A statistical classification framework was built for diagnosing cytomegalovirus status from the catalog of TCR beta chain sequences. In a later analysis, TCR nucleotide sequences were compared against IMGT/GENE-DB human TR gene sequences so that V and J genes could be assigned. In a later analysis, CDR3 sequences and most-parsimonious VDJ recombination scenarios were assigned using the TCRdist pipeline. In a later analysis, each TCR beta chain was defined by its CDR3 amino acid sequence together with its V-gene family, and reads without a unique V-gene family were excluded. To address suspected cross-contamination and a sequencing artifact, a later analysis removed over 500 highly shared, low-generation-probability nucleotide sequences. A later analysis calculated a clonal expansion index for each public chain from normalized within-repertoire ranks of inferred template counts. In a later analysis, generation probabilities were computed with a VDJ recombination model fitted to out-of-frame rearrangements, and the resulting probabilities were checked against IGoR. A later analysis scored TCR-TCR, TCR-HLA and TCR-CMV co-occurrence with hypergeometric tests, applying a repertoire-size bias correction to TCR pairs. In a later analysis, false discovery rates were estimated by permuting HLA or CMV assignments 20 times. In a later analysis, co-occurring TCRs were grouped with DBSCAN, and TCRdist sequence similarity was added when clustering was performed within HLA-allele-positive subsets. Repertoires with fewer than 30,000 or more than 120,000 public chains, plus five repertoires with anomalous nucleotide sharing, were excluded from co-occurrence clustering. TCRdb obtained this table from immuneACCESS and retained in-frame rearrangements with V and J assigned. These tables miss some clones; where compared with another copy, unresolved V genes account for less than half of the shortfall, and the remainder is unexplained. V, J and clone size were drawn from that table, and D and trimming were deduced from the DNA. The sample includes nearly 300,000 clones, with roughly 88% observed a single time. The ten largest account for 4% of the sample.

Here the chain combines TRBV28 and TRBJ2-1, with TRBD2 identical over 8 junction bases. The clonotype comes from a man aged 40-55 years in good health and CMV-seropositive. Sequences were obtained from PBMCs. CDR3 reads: CASSIPGLVNEQFF. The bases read TGTGCCAGCAGTATCCCGGGACTAGTGAATGAGCAGTTCTTC.